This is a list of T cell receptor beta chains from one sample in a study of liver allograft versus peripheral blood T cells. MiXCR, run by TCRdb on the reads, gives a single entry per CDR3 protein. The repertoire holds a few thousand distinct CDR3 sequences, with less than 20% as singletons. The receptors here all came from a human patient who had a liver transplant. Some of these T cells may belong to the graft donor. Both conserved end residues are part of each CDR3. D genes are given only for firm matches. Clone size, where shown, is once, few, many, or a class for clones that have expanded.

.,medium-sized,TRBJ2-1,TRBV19,TGTGCCAGTAGTATAGTTGGCAGTTACAATGAGCAGTTCTTC,CASSIVGSYNEQFF
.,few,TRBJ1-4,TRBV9,TGTGCCAGCAGCGTAGTGGGGGCAACTAATGAAAAACTGTTTTTT,CASSVVGATNEKLFF
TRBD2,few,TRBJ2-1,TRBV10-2,TGCGCCAGCAGTGGAAACAGCGGGAGGGTTAATGAGCAGTTCTTC,CASSGNSGRVNEQFF
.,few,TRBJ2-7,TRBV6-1,TGTGCCAGCACGGGCCGGGAATTCCGGGACGACTACTACGAGCAGTACTTC,CASTGREFRDDYYEQYF
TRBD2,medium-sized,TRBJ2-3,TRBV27,TGTGCCAGCAGTTCACCCGGGACTAGCGAGACCACAGATACGCAGTATTTT,CASSSPGTSETTDTQYF
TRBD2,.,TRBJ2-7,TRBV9,TGTGCCAGCAGCGCCGGAGGGACTAGCGGCTACGAGCAGTACTTC,CASSAGGTSGYEQYF
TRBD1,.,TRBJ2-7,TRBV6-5,TGTGCCAGCAGTTACCTCGGACAGGGGTTCGACGAGCAGTACTTC,CASSYLGQGFDEQYF
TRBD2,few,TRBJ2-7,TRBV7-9,TGTGCCAGCAGCCCCTGGCGGGGGGGCGGCTCATACGAGCAGTACTTC,CASSPWRGGGSYEQYF
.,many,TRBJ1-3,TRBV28,TGTGCCAGCAGCCCCTCTACGGACACCATATATTTT,CASSPSTDTIYF
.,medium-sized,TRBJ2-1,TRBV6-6,TGTGCCAGCAGTTCCCCCTCAGGCCACAATGAGCAGTTCTTC,CASSSPSGHNEQFF
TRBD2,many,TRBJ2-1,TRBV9,TGTGCCAGCAGCCCGGGAGGTGGGAGCGGTCCCTACAATGAGCAGTTCTTC,CASSPGGGSGPYNEQFF
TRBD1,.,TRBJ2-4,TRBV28,TGTGCCAGCAGAAGACAGGGGAACAAAAACATTCAGTACTTC,CASRRQGNKNIQYF
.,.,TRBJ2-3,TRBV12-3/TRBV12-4,TGTGCCAGCAAGAGAGCAAACACAGATACGCAGTATTTT,CASKRANTDTQYF
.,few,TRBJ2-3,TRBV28,TGTGCCAGCAGTTTTTCGTACACGTGGGAGATTCGTCGTACAGATACGCAGTATTTT,CASSFSYTWEIRRTDTQYF
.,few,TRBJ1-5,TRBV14,TGTGCCAGCAGCCAAGTTAGATATATACAGGGTGATCAGCCCCAGCATTTT,CASSQVRYIQGDQPQHF
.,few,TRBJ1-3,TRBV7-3,TGTGCCAGCAGCTCGGACGGCGACTCTGGAAACACCATATATTTT,CASSSDGDSGNTIYF
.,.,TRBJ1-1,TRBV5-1,TGCGCCAGCAGCTGGGTGACCGGAATGAACACTGAAGCTTTCTTT,CASSWVTGMNTEAFF
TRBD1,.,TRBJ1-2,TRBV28,TGTGCCAGCAGTTTAATGACAGGGGGTGGCTATGGCTACACCTTC,CASSLMTGGGYGYTF
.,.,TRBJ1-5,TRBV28,TGTGCCAGCAGCACGGGTTTAAGTCAGCCCCAGCATTTT,CASSTGLSQPQHF
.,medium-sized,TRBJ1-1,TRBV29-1,TGCAGCGTTGAAGATACGGTGGGAGGCCCCCGGAACACTGAAGCTTTCTTT,CSVEDTVGGPRNTEAFF
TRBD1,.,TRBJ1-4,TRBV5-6,TGTGCCAGCAGCTTGGCCGACAGGGGGGATGAAAAACTGTTTTTT,CASSLADRGDEKLFF
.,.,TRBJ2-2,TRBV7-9,TGTGCCAGCGGTAACACCGGGGAGCCGTTTTTT,CASGNTGEPFF